Listed below are T cell receptor beta chains from one sample, sequenced in a study of OX40 agonist ivuxolimab in advanced cancers. Profiling relied on immunoSEQ multiplex PCR, and the TCRdb table lists in-frame clones only, not all of them. The sample has approximately 82,000 clones; 65% to 90% are singletons. The specimen was CD4+ or CD8+ T cells sorted from blood, collected in a trial of the OX40 agonist ivuxolimab. These receptors originate from an adult with an advanced solid tumor such as melanoma, head and neck, liver or kidney cancer. CDR3s leave out the opening cysteine and the closing phenylalanine or tryptophan. Not all rows give a size; the values are once, few, many and, for expanded clones, a class.

abundance	v_gene	j_gene	CDR3aa
-	TRBV2	TRBJ2-2	ASGGSGNTGELF
-	TRBV7-2	TRBJ2-2	ASTRYGAGELF
few	TRBV28	TRBJ2-5	ASSILRGDQETQY
few	TRBV18	TRBJ2-4	ASSLSEGMSNIQY
-	TRBV30	TRBJ2-3	AWKVGRGWDTQY
once	TRBV10-2	TRBJ2-1	ASSATSAHNEQF
few	TRBV2	TRBJ2-7	ASCRTSYEQY
-	TRBV5-4	TRBJ2-3	ASSSRLAGGTDTQY
-	TRBV5-1	TRBJ2-7	ASSLFSGTYEQY
-	TRBV30	TRBJ1-2	AWTRTGGGYGYT
-	TRBV18	TRBJ2-3	ASSQGSDTQY
-	TRBV18	TRBJ2-7	ASSPDRGSSYEQY
few	TRBV11-3	TRBJ1-1	ASSQISNTEAF
-	TRBV6-1	TRBJ2-2	ASSLGTNTGELF